These T cell receptor beta chains were read from a single sample in a study of blood T cell repertoires in COVID-19. TCRdb's copy holds only in-frame clones and misses some; the assay was immunoSEQ multiplex PCR. In the table there are roughly 250,000 clones, around 86% of which are singletons. Sequencing input: PBMCs or T cells enriched from blood (not recorded which). The receptor source for this set is a woman in her fifties or sixties who had recovered from COVID-19. Both conserved end residues are part of each CDR3. D genes are given only for firm matches. Rows give clone size only sometimes, using once, few, many, or a class for an expanded clone.

cdr3_nt: TGTGCCAGTTCGGAGGGACTGAATAATTCACCCCTCCACTTT
cdr3_aa: CASSEGLNNSPLHF
j_call: TRBJ1-6
v_call: TRBV5-4
clone_size: NA
d_call: NA

cdr3_nt: TGTGCCAGTAGCCCCGGGTCGGGGAGGTATGGCTACACCTTC
cdr3_aa: CASSPGSGRYGYTF
j_call: TRBJ1-2
v_call: TRBV19
clone_size: few
d_call: NA

cdr3_nt: TGTGCCAGCAGTTTAACCTTTAGGCTAGCTGTGGGCAATGAGCAGTTCTTC
cdr3_aa: CASSLTFRLAVGNEQFF
j_call: TRBJ2-1
v_call: TRBV28
clone_size: NA
d_call: NA

cdr3_nt: TGTGCCAGCAGCGTAGGGGTTGCGGGAGGGCAAGAGACCCAGTACTTC
cdr3_aa: CASSVGVAGGQETQYF
j_call: TRBJ2-5
v_call: TRBV9
clone_size: NA
d_call: TRBD2

cdr3_nt: TGTGCCAGCTCACCACGTTCTGACAGTCGGGCCGAGCAGTACTTC
cdr3_aa: CASSPRSDSRAEQYF
j_call: TRBJ2-7
v_call: TRBV18
clone_size: NA
d_call: NA

cdr3_nt: TGTGCCAGCTCGCCGGACAGAAATCAGCCCCAGCATTTT
cdr3_aa: CASSPDRNQPQHF
j_call: TRBJ1-5
v_call: TRBV18
clone_size: NA
d_call: NA

cdr3_nt: TGTGCCAGCAGCCATCGACAGGGGTATCGCAATCAGCCCCAGCATTTT
cdr3_aa: CASSHRQGYRNQPQHF
j_call: TRBJ1-5
v_call: TRBV7-8
clone_size: once
d_call: TRBD1

cdr3_nt: TGTGCCAGCAGTTTTCAGGGGGCTTATGGAAACACCATATATTTT
cdr3_aa: CASSFQGAYGNTIYF
j_call: TRBJ1-3
v_call: TRBV28
clone_size: NA
d_call: TRBD1

cdr3_nt: TGTGCCAGCAGCCTACTCAGGGGGATGGGGGGCTACACCTTC
cdr3_aa: CASSLLRGMGGYTF
j_call: TRBJ1-2
v_call: TRBV7-9
clone_size: NA
d_call: TRBD1

cdr3_nt: TGTGCCAGCAGTCTGGACAGGCCAAGATCTGGAAACACCATATATTTT
cdr3_aa: CASSLDRPRSGNTIYF
j_call: TRBJ1-3
v_call: TRBV2
clone_size: NA
d_call: TRBD1

cdr3_nt: TGTGCCAGCAGTTCGTACAGGGGGCGCGGATATGGCTACACCTTC
cdr3_aa: CASSSYRGRGYGYTF
j_call: TRBJ1-2
v_call: TRBV28
clone_size: NA
d_call: TRBD1

cdr3_nt: TGTGCCAGCAGTGAGCGAGACAGGACCTACTATGGCTACACCTTC
cdr3_aa: CASSERDRTYYGYTF
j_call: TRBJ1-2
v_call: TRBV6-1
clone_size: once
d_call: NA

cdr3_nt: TGTGCCAGCAGCCAAGCTGGAGGGTTCGTCGGGGAGCTGTTTTTT
cdr3_aa: CASSQAGGFVGELFF
j_call: TRBJ2-2
v_call: TRBV3-1/TRBV3-2
clone_size: NA
d_call: NA

cdr3_nt: TGTGCCAGCACCCTTAGGGACAGAAGCTTCTCTGGGGCCAACGTCCTGACTTTC
cdr3_aa: CASTLRDRSFSGANVLTF
j_call: TRBJ2-6
v_call: TRBV21-1
clone_size: NA
d_call: NA

cdr3_nt: TGTGCCAGCAGCGTTCAGCGCTATGGCTACACCTTC
cdr3_aa: CASSVQRYGYTF
j_call: TRBJ1-2
v_call: TRBV11-2
clone_size: NA
d_call: NA

cdr3_nt: TGTGCTAGTGGTCACTGGTCGAATGAGGAGACCCAGTACTTC
cdr3_aa: CASGHWSNEETQYF
j_call: TRBJ2-5
v_call: TRBV12-5
clone_size: NA
d_call: NA

cdr3_nt: TGTGCCAGCAGCTTAGACCCGAGCTCCTACGAGCAGTACTTC
cdr3_aa: CASSLDPSSYEQYF
j_call: TRBJ2-7
v_call: TRBV7-2
clone_size: NA
d_call: NA

cdr3_nt: TGTGCCAGCAGCCCCGGGACAGCCATCAATCAGCCCCAGCATTTT
cdr3_aa: CASSPGTAINQPQHF
j_call: TRBJ1-5
v_call: TRBV7-9
clone_size: NA
d_call: TRBD1

cdr3_nt: TGTGCCAGCAGCCCAGAGCGGGGGAGCACAGATACGCAGTATTTT
cdr3_aa: CASSPERGSTDTQYF
j_call: TRBJ2-3
v_call: TRBV3-1/TRBV3-2
clone_size: NA
d_call: TRBD2